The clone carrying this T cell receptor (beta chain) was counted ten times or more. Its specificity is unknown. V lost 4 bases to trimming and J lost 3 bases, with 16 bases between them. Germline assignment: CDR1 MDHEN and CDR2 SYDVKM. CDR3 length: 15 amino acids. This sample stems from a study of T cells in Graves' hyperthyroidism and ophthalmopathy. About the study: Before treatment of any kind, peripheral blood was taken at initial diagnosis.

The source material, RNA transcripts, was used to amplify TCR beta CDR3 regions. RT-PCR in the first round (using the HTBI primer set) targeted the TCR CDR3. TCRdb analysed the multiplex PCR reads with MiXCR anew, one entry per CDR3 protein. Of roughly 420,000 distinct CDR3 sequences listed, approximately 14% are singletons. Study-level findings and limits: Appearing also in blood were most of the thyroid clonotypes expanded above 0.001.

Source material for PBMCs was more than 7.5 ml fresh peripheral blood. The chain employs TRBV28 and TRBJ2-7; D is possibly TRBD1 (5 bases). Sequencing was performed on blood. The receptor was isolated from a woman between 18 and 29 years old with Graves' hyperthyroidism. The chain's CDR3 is CASSYLDNLRYEQYF. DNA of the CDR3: TGTGCCAGCAGTTACCTGGACAACCTACGCTACGAGCAGTACTTC.